This T cell receptor (beta chain) was obtained from a study of T cell clonality in common variable immunodeficiency. The study, taken as a whole, reports: Common variable immunodeficiency TCR beta sequences reportedly had fewer deletions and N-nucleotide insertions.

The table came from immunoSEQ multiplex PCR; TCRdb's copy has only in-frame clones and leaves some out. The sample includes about 33,000 clones, none of them occurring once. This clone was counted only a few times. The antigen is undetermined. The read falls 3 residues short of the CDR3 end, and the missing part is taken from the germline J gene. Germline loops: CDR1 SGHRS, CDR2 YFSETQ. Trimming took off 0 bases at V and 0 bases at J, with 15 bases between the two ends. The CDR3 is made up of 17 amino acids. The chain has TRBV5-1 and TRBJ1-1; possibly TRBD1 for D (5 bases). Sequenced input: peripheral blood mononuclear cells. The sequence came from a human donor with common variable immunodeficiency. This CDR3 is CASSLATGVAVNTEAFF. The DNA read from the CDR3 is TGCGCCAGCAGCTTGGCCACGGGGGTAGCTGTGAACACTGAA.